These T cell receptor beta chains were read from a single sample in a study of T cell responses to AZD1222 COVID-19 vaccine. Measured with immunoSEQ multiplex PCR; TCRdb has only the in-frame clones, and not every one. This table holds some 130,000 clones, roughly 89% found once. This material consisted of peripheral blood, taken on day 0 of AZD1222 vaccination. These TCRs come from an adult in good health. CDR3s leave out the opening cysteine and the closing phenylalanine or tryptophan. Clone sizes are given selectively: once, few, many, or a class where the clone is expanded.

abundance	v_gene	CDR3aa
once	TRBV9	ASSVHSGGAIGELF
-	TRBV24-1	ATSDFRAGTGQF
-	TRBV2	ASSDLNEQF
-	TRBV6-4	ASTVGDRWGKNSYEQY
-	TRBV2	ASSDPGTGH
-	TRBV18	ASSPEAYEQY
few	TRBV2	ATGLAGVTDTQY
-	TRBV3-1/TRBV3-2	ASRGGYNTEAF
-	TRBV14	ASSQDGGRRSTGLELF
-	TRBV5-6	ASSLGRGLQETQY
-	TRBV27	ASSLRGSGNTIY
-	TRBV6-5	ATCSTGGTGELF
-	TRBV4-3	ASSQDPGLVGSGELF
few	TRBV7-9	ASSTWTLNTGELF
-	TRBV27	ASSLGGDQPQH
once	TRBV7-2	ASSLAGHQNTEAF
-	TRBV10-3	AAVSGVDREQF
-	TRBV7-2	ASPRGTGIGYT
-	TRBV12-3/TRBV12-4	ASSFGGGAF
-	TRBV10-3	AIRRGRAYNEQF
once	TRBV30	AHEEGGGNEQF
-	TRBV7-9	ASSYWTGLDNQPQH
-	TRBV10-3	AISYDSVYGYT
-	TRBV5-4	ATEGSNNEQF
-	TRBV15	ATTPRTGGESPLH
-	TRBV4-1	ASSQLGVGSQY
-	TRBV20-1	SASPTGVRGYGYT